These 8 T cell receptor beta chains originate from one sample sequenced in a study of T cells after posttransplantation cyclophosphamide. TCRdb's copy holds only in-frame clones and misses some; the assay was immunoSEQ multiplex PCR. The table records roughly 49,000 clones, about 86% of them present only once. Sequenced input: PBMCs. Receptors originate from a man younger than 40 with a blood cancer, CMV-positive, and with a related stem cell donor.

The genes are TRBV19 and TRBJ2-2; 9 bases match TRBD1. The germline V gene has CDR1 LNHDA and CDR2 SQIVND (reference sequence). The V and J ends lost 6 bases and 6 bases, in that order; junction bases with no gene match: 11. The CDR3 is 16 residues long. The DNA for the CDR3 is TGTGCCAGTAGCGCCCTCGGACAGGGGTATCCCGGGGAGCTGTTTTTT. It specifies CASSALGQGYPGELFF.

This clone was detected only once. CDR3 residues: CASRRFRVEPNYGYTF. CDR3 in DNA: TGTGCCAGCCGGAGATTTAGAGTAGAACCTAACTATGGCTACACCTTC. The chain carries TRBV28 and TRBJ1-2; D is uncertain. This CDR3 is 16 amino acids long. The V gene lost 8 bases and the J gene lost 0 bases, with 19 bases spanning the gap. Germline values: CDR1 MDHEN, CDR2 SYDVKM.

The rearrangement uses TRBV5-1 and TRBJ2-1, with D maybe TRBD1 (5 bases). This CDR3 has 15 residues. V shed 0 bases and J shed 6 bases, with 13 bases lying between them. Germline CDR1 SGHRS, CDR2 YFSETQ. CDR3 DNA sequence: TGCGCCAGCAGCTTGGGTCGGCTAGGGGCCAATGAGCAGTTCTTC. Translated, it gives CASSLGRLGANEQFF. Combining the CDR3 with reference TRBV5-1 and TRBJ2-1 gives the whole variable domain KAGVTQTPRYLIKTRGQQVTLSCSPISGHRSVSWYQQTPGQGLQFLFEYFSETQRNKGNFPGRFSGRQFSNSRSEMNVSTLELGDSALYLCASSLGRLGANEQFFGPGTRLTVL.

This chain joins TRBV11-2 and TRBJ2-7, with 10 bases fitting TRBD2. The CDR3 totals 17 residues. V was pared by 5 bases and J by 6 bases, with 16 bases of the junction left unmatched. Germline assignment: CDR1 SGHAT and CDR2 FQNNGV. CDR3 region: CASSDRRRTSGHGEQYF. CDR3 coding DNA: TGTGCCAGCAGCGATCGTCGTCGGACTAGCGGCCACGGCGAGCAGTACTTC.

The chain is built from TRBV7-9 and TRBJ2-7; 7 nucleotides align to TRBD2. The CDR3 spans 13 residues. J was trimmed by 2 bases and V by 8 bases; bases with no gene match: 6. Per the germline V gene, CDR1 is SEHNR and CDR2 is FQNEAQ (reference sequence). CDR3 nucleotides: TGTGCCAGCGGGGAGGGAATCGCCTACGAGCAGTACTTC. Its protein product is CASGEGIAYEQYF.

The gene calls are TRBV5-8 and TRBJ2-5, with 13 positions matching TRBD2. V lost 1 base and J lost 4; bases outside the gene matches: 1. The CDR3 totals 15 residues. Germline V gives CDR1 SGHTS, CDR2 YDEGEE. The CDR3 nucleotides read TGTGCCAGCAGCTTGCGACTAGCGGGAGGAGAGACCCAGTACTTC. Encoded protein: CASSLRLAGGETQYF.

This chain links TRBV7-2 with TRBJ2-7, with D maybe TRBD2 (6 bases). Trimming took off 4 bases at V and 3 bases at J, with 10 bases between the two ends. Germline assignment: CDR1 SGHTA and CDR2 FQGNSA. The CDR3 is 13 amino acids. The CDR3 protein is CASSSSSVYEQYF. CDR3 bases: TGTGCCAGCAGCTCCTCTAGCGTCTACGAGCAGTACTTC.

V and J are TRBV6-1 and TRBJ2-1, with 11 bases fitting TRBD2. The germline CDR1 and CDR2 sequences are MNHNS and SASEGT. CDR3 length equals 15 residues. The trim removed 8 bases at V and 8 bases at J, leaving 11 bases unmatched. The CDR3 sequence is CASLERTSGYDEQFF. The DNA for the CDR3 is TGTGCCAGCTTAGAAAGGACTAGCGGGTACGATGAGCAGTTCTTC.